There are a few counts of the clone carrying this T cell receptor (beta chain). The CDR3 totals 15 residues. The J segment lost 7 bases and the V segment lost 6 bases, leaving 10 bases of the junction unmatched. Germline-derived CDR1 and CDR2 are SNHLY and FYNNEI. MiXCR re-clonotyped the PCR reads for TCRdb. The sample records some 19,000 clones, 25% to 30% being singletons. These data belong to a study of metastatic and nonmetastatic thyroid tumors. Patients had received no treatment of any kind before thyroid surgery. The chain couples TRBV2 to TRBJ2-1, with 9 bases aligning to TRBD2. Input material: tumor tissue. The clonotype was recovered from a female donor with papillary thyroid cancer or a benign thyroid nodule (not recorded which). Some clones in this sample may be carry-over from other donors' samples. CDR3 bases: TGTGCCAGCAGGGCTGCTAGCGGGACTGGTAATGAGCAGTTCTTC. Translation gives CASRAASGTGNEQFF.